These 19 T cell receptor beta chains were sequenced from one sample in a study of chemoradiotherapy in HPV16-positive cancers. The table came from immunoSEQ multiplex PCR; TCRdb's copy has only in-frame clones and leaves some out. The sample yields under 70,000 clones, more than 90% seen once. The sample here was blood, taken from a patient who underwent chemoradiotherapy. These receptors were taken from a human donor with HPV-associated anogenital cancer.

Notes on this clone: The identical CDR3 is also encoded by other nucleotide sequences in the sample. The rearrangement links TRBV5-4 to TRBJ2-7, with D possibly called TRBD1 or TRBD2 (5 bases each). The CDR3 has 15 amino acids. Looked up from germline, CDR1 is SGHNT and CDR2 is YYREEE (reference sequence). Trimming left V 0 bases short and J 10 bases short, with 20 bases between. Here the CDR3 reads CASSLVGTSFFEQYF. CDR3 nucleotides: TGTGCCAGCAGCTTGGTGGGGACCAGTTTTTTCGAACAGTACTTC.

The chain carries TRBV7-9 and TRBJ2-3; 8 bases map to TRBD2. CDR3 length equals 14 residues. Unmatched junction bases numbered 4, after V lost 7 bases and J lost 1 base. Germline V lookup: CDR1 SEHNR, CDR2 FQNEAQ (reference sequence). The DNA for the CDR3 is TGTGCCAGCATCAAGACTAGCGGCACAGATACGCAGTATTTT. Its translation is CASIKTSGTDTQYF.

This clone was picked up one time. The genes are TRBV28 and TRBJ1-5; a weak D match, TRBD1 (5 bases). The CDR3 loop spans 14 amino acids. V gave up 3 bases and J gave up 9 bases, with 15 bases separating them. The germline V gene has CDR1 MDHEN and CDR2 SYDVKM. The CDR3 spells CASSFPQGIWPQHF. The CDR3, as DNA: TGTGCCAGCAGTTTCCCGCAGGGAATTTGGCCCCAGCATTTT. The full variable domain, in which reference TRBV28 and TRBJ1-5 provide the parts outside the CDR3, is DVKVTQSSRYLVKRTGEKVFLECVQDMDHENMFWYRQDPGLGLRLIYFSYDVKMKEKGDIPEGYSVSREKKERFSLILESASTNQTSMYLCASSFPQGIWPQHFGDGTRLSIL.

The chain uses TRBV5-4 and TRBJ2-1; D uncertain. Per the germline V gene, CDR1 is SGHNT and CDR2 is YYREEE (reference sequence). V was shortened by 4 bases and J by 5 bases, with 10 bases between the two germline ends. The CDR3 length is 13 residues. The CDR3 reads CASSPHMDNEQFF. CDR3 nucleotide sequence: TGTGCCAGCAGCCCCCACATGGACAATGAGCAGTTCTTC.

In this sample, this clone turned up once. The chain joins TRBV5-4 to TRBJ2-6, with D tentatively TRBD2 (5 bases). In germline, CDR1 is SGHNT, CDR2 YYREEE (reference sequence). This CDR3 has 15 amino acids. The V and J ends lost 2 bases and 0 bases respectively, with 6 bases between them. The CDR3 spells CASSFEGSGANVLTF. The CDR3 nucleotides are TGTGCCAGCAGCTTCGAGGGCTCTGGGGCCAACGTCCTGACTTTC.

This sequence joins TRBV9 and TRBJ1-1; D unresolved. Trimming cost V 2 bases and J 4 bases, with 12 bases left between them. The CDR3 sequence is 14 residues long. CDR1 and CDR2 from the germline V gene are SGDLS and YYNGEE. CDR3 amino acids: CASSVREYPTEAFF. The DNA of the CDR3 is TGTGCCAGCAGCGTGAGGGAGTACCCCACTGAAGCTTTCTTT.

V is TRBV5-6 and J is TRBJ2-5; D might be TRBD1 or TRBD2, each matching 5 bases. This CDR3 has 13 amino acids. V lost 4 bases and J 4 bases, leaving 11 bases between the germline ends. Germline CDR1 and CDR2: SGHDT and YYEEEE. As DNA, the CDR3 is TGTGCCAGCAGCGTCCGTGGGGGAGAGACCCAGTACTTC. Its protein product is CASSVRGGETQYF.

The chain uses TRBV2 and TRBJ1-4, with D possibly being TRBD1 (5 bases). CDR3 length equals 14 residues. Germline V gene lookup returns CDR1 SNHLY and CDR2 FYNNEI. Trimming shortened V by 2 bases and J by 5 bases, and 9 bases separated the two germline ends. The CDR3 nucleotides read TGTGCCAGCAGTGAACAAGGGACCAATGAAAAACTGTTTTTT. It yields the protein CASSEQGTNEKLFF.

This rearrangement joins TRBV7-3 to TRBJ2-1; D is possibly TRBD1 (5 bases). This CDR3 has 16 residues. CDR1 is SGHTA, CDR2 FQGTGA, per germline. V dropped 0 bases and J dropped 6 bases, with 15 bases sitting between them. The CDR3 loop reads CASSLTPGAGGNEQFF. CDR3 nucleotide sequence: TGTGCCAGCAGCTTAACCCCTGGGGCCGGCGGCAATGAGCAGTTCTTC.

The chain joins TRBV7-2 to TRBJ2-3; 9 nucleotides agree with TRBD2. This CDR3 comprises 17 residues. Germline CDR1 is SGHTA and CDR2 is FQGNSA. V was pared by 4 bases and J by 0 bases, with 8 bases of the junction left unmatched. CDR3 bases: TGTGCCAGCAGCTCGCTAGCGGGGTTCCCTAGCACAGATACGCAGTATTTT. This codes for CASSSLAGFPSTDTQYF.

The chain employs TRBV2 and TRBJ2-3; perhaps TRBD2 as D (6 bases). The CDR3 is 14 amino acids. Per the germline V gene, CDR1 is SNHLY and CDR2 is FYNNEI. V was clipped by 7 bases and J by 2 bases, with 13 bases between them. The CDR3, as DNA: TGTGCCAGCAACCAACTAGCTTCCACAGATACGCAGTATTTT. This encodes CASNQLASTDTQYF.

The chain carries TRBV19 and TRBJ2-7, with 8 bases aligning to TRBD1. V was clipped by 1 base and J by 7 bases; unmatched bases: 9. From germline, CDR1 is LNHDA and CDR2 SQIVND (reference sequence). CDR3 length: 15 amino acids. The CDR3 loop is CASSIGATGDGEQYF. The DNA of the CDR3 is TGTGCCAGTAGTATAGGCGCGACAGGGGACGGGGAGCAGTACTTC. Variable domain in full (rest from reference TRBV19 and TRBJ2-7): DGGITQSPKYLFRKEGQNVTLSCEQNLNHDAMYWYRQDPGQGLRLIYYSQIVNDFQKGDIAEGYSVSREKKESFPLTVTSAQKNPTAFYLCASSIGATGDGEQYFGPGTRLTVT.

This clone was counted between two and nine times. The genes are TRBV5-6 and TRBJ2-5; TRBD1 matches 10 bases. This CDR3 is built from 14 residues. The V segment lost 0 bases and the J segment 4 bases; nucleotides outside the gene matches: 0. CDR1 is SGHDT, CDR2 YYEEEE, per germline. The CDR3 here is CASSLGQGAETQYF. CDR3 sequence (DNA): TGTGCCAGCAGCTTGGGACAGGGGGCAGAGACCCAGTACTTC.

This sequence joins TRBV10-1 and TRBJ2-2; D is perhaps TRBD1 or TRBD2 (5 bases each). V was cut by 4 bases and J by 4 bases, with 19 bases left in between. Germline V gene lookup returns CDR1 WNHNN and CDR2 SYGVQD (reference sequence). This CDR3 has 17 amino acids. CDR3 sequence: CASSAQPIGGSTGELFF. The CDR3 nucleotides read TGCGCCAGCAGTGCGCAGCCCATTGGGGGTAGCACCGGGGAGCTGTTTTTT.

J is TRBJ2-7 and V is TRBV2; TRBD2 matches 10 bases. The CDR3 sequence is 15 residues long. Unmatched junction bases numbered 4, after V lost 3 bases and J lost 2 bases. Per the germline V gene, CDR1 is SNHLY and CDR2 is FYNNEI. The CDR3 coding sequence is TGTGCCAGCAGTGAGACAGCGGGAGGGCCCTACGAGCAGTACTTC. This sequence encodes CASSETAGGPYEQYF.

Comments on this clone: Other DNA sequences in this specimen translate into the identical CDR3. The genes are TRBV19 and TRBJ2-7, with 10 bases lining up with TRBD1. V lost 4 bases, J lost 5 bases, and 2 bases stayed unmatched. Germline V gene lookup returns CDR1 LNHDA and CDR2 SQIVND (reference sequence). CDR3 length: 13 amino acids. Here the CDR3 reads CASSTDRGNEQYF. The CDR3 nucleotides are TGTGCCAGTAGTACGGACAGGGGGAACGAGCAGTACTTC.

The rearrangement joins TRBV20-1 to TRBJ1-1, with D possibly being TRBD1 (5 bases). This CDR3 is 11 amino acids long. Trimming took off 3 bases at V and 6 bases at J, with 8 bases between the two ends. In germline, CDR1 is DFQATT, CDR2 SNEGSKA (reference sequence). The CDR3, as DNA: TGCAGTGCTAGGGCGGGGGCTGAAGCTTTCTTT. Its translation: CSARAGAEAFF.

The chain is built from TRBV6-1 and TRBJ2-7; D is undetermined. The V gene lost 5 bases and the J gene lost 4 bases, with 9 bases spanning the gap. CDR3 size: 12 residues. Germline V lookup: CDR1 MNHNS, CDR2 SASEGT. The chain's CDR3 is CASSNSRYEQYF. The CDR3 bases are TGTGCCAGCAGTAATTCACGTTACGAGCAGTACTTC.

This clone was seen a few times. The rearrangement joins TRBV18 to TRBJ2-7, with D perhaps matching TRBD1 (5 bases). CDR1 and CDR2 (germline): KGHSH, LQKENI. The CDR3 loop spans 14 amino acids. With 2 bases removed from V and 3 bases from J, the gap between germline ends came to 11 bases. CDR3 sequence reads: CASSPGPQGYEQYF. The CDR3 nucleotides read TGTGCCAGCTCACCAGGTCCCCAGGGCTACGAGCAGTACTTC. The full variable domain, completed using reference TRBV18 and TRBJ2-7, is NAGVMQNPRHLVRRRGQEARLRCSPMKGHSHVYWYRQLPEEGLKFMVYLQKENIIDESGMPKERFSAEFPKEGPSILRIQQVVRGDSAAYFCASSPGPQGYEQYFGPGTRLTVT.